This T cell receptor beta chain stems from a study of T cells in Graves' hyperthyroidism and ophthalmopathy. RNA transcripts yielded amplified TCR beta CDR3 regions. A set of HTBI primers served as the primers for a first-round RT-PCR of the TCR CDR3. TCRdb processed the multiplex PCR reads anew with MiXCR; each CDR3 protein has one entry. The table includes fewer than 350,000 distinct CDR3 sequences, over 15% detected once. This clonotype showed up many times. There are 16 residues in the CDR3. The ends were cut back, 10 bases at V and 1 base at J, with 20 bases in the middle. Per the germline V gene, CDR1 is MNHNS and CDR2 is SASEGT.

Sequences were obtained from blood. V is TRBV6-1 and J is TRBJ1-3; a possible D gene is TRBD1 (6 bases). This clonotype originated in a woman aged 40 to 49 with Graves' ophthalmopathy. CDR3 DNA sequence: TGTGCCACCACACGGGAGGGGGGGGCATCTGGAAACACCATATATTTT. Protein: CATTREGGASGNTIYF.